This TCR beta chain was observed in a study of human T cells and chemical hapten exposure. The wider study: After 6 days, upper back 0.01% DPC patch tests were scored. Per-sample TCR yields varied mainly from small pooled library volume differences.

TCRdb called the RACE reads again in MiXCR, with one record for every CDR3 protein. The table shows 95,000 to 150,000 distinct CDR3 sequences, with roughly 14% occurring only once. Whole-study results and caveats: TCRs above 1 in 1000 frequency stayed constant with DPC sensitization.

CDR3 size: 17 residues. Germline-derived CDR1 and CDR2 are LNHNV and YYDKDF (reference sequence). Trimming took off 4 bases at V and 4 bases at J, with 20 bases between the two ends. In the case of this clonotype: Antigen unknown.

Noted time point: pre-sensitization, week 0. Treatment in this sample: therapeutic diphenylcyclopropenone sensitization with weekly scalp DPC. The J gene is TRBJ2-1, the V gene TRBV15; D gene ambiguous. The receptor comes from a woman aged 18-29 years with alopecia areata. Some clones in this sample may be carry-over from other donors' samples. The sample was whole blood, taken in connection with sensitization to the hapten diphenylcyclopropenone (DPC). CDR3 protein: CATSTLKHGPKYNEQFF. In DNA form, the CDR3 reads TGTGCCACCAGCACCCTTAAACACGGACCTAAGTACAATGAGCAGTTCTTC. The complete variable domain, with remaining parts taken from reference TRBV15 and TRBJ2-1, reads DAMVIQNPRYQVTQFGKPVTLSCSQTLNHNVMYWYQQKSSQAPKLLFHYYDKDFNNEADTPDNFQSRRPNTSFCFLDIRSPGLGDTAMYLCATSTLKHGPKYNEQFFGPGTRLTVL.